What follows describes a single T cell receptor (beta chain). What it binds is unknown. These data belong to a study of T cell responses to AZD1222 COVID-19 vaccine. Findings of the study overall: After two AZD1222 doses, spike-specific TCR breadth and depth rose versus day 0.

The CDR3 is made up of 14 amino acids. Germline V gene data show CDR1 as SGHDT and CDR2 as YYEEEE. Trimming removed 3 bases at V and 0 bases at J, with 7 bases between. Generated by immunoSEQ multiplex PCR, the TCRdb table keeps only in-frame clones and is missing some. There are some 120,000 clones in the sample; roughly 87% occur only once, and approximately 1.5% lies in the top ten. The V and J genes are TRBV5-6 and TRBJ2-1, with D unresolved. This clonotype was obtained from an adult in good health. Sequenced material: peripheral blood, taken on day 0 of AZD1222 vaccination. The chain's CDR3 is CASSSDSSYNEQFF. The CDR3 DNA sequence: TGTGCCAGCAGCTCAGATAGCTCCTACAATGAGCAGTTCTTC.